This T cell receptor (beta chain) was recorded in a study of blood T cell repertoires in COVID-19. Study in general: The United States, Italy and Spain provided the acute and convalescent COVID-19 samples.

Methods used by the authors: How many nucleated cells were present was estimated from reference gene primer amplification. The method was immunoSEQ multiplex PCR; TCRdb's version includes in-frame clones alone and lacks a portion of them. V and J calls and clone size are copied from that table; D and trimming were computed from the DNA. Here the sample spans about 230,000 clones, 80% to 85% being singletons. The CDR3 has 13 residues. Trimming at V came to 4 bases and at J to 7 bases, leaving 4 bases not matched to a gene. Germline-derived CDR1 and CDR2 are LGHDT and YNNKEL (reference sequence). The source material was peripheral blood. J is TRBJ1-2 and V is TRBV3-1 (or the pseudogene TRBV3-2), with 9 bases that match TRBD1. The source is a man aged 35 to 55 with acute or convalescent COVID-19. The DNA of the CDR3 is TGTGCCAGCAGCCGGGACAGGGTTCTTGGCTACACCTTC. Translation gives CASSRDRVLGYTF.